These 26 T cell receptor beta chains share one sample of origin, sequenced in a study of T-cell reconstitution after alpha-beta-depleted transplantation in children. Preparation of the TCRbeta library used unique molecular identifiers. TCRdb fed the PCR reads into MiXCR, producing one record per CDR3 protein. The repertoire holds almost 400,000 distinct CDR3 sequences, around 21% seen once, with 3.8% in the top ten. The material sequenced was PBMCs from the stem cell graft donor, taken from the stem cell graft. The receptors originated from a human donor who donated a stem cell graft to a child with acute myeloid leukemia.

This clonotype was detected a few times. This chain connects TRBV6-5 to TRBJ2-2; TRBD1 might be the D (5 bases). Trimming removed 10 bases from V and 6 bases from J, with 12 bases in between. The CDR3 contains 12 residues. Germline V gene lookup returns CDR1 MNHEY and CDR2 SVGAGI. CDR3 sequence (DNA): TGTGCCACACGCCTGGGGCCCGGGGAGCTGTTTTTT. Translated, it gives CATRLGPGELFF.

CDR3 in amino acids: CSAAGQPNQPQHF. The CDR3 nucleotides read TGCAGCGCTGCCGGACAGCCCAATCAGCCCCAGCATTTT. The rearrangement uses TRBV29-1 and TRBJ1-5, with D maybe TRBD1 (6 bases). Between the trimmed V and J ends, which lost 7 bases and 3 bases, there was a span of 13 bases. Germline CDR1 SQVTM, CDR2 ANQGSEA. This CDR3 is built from 13 residues.

This clonotype was counted between two and nine times. The chain joins TRBV5-6 to TRBJ2-1; D might be TRBD2 (5 bases). V lost 4 bases and J 1 base, leaving 21 bases between the germline ends. The CDR3 length is 18 residues. Germline V gene lookup returns CDR1 SGHDT and CDR2 YYEEEE. The CDR3 DNA is TGTGCCAGCAGCCCAAACATCGAGAGGGAAGAGTCCTACAATGAGCAGTTCTTC. Its translation is CASSPNIEREESYNEQFF.

The V gene is TRBV3-1, the J gene TRBJ2-7; D is uncertain. Germline V gene sequence: CDR1 LGHDT, CDR2 YNNKEL (reference sequence). CDR3 length equals 15 residues. V was trimmed by 0 bases and J by 6 bases, leaving 15 bases between them. The CDR3 coding sequence is TGTGCCAGCAGCCAAGATTCTCAGACTTTTCGCGAGCAGTACTTC. Amino acids: CASSQDSQTFREQYF.

In this sample, this clonotype turned up many times. The chain joins TRBV7-2 to TRBJ2-1, with 10 bases lining up with TRBD2. V was pared by 4 bases and J by 4 bases, with 10 bases of the junction left unmatched. In germline, CDR1 is SGHTA, CDR2 FQGNSA. CDR3 size: 17 residues. CDR3 in DNA: TGTGCCAGCAGCTCGAAAGGCACTAGCGGGAATTACAATGAGCAGTTCTTC. As protein: CASSSKGTSGNYNEQFF.

This clonotype was counted between two and nine times. The V call is TRBV6-1, the J call TRBJ2-4; D might be TRBD2 (6 bases). The CDR3 loop spans 16 amino acids. The germline V gene has CDR1 MNHNS and CDR2 SASEGT. V was clipped by 6 bases and J by 0 bases, with 15 bases between them. CDR3 nucleotide sequence: TGTGCCAGCAGGGCCTCCGGGGGATTAGCCAAAAACATTCAGTACTTC. This translates into CASRASGGLAKNIQYF.

A few counts support this clonotype. This chain uses TRBV20-1 with TRBJ1-1; tentative D call: TRBD1 (6 bases). This CDR3 spans 13 amino acids. The germline V gene encodes CDR1 DFQATT and CDR2 SNEGSKA (reference sequence). V was shortened by 3 bases and J by 5 bases, with 13 bases between the two germline ends. CDR3 in DNA: TGCAGTGCTAGCCCGGGGAGGGGGACTGAAGCTTTCTTT. Amino acids: CSASPGRGTEAFF.

The chain has TRBV7-9 and TRBJ2-3, with D possibly being TRBD1 or TRBD2 (5 bases each). The CDR3 extends over 16 amino acids. Trimming removed 1 base at V and 4 bases at J, with 15 bases between. Germline values: CDR1 SEHNR, CDR2 FQNEAQ (reference sequence). The CDR3 spells CASSLVSGSGADTQYF. DNA of the CDR3: TGTGCCAGCAGCTTAGTGTCAGGGAGTGGAGCAGATACGCAGTATTTT.

There are many counts of this clonotype. The rearrangement links TRBV20-1 to TRBJ2-7; 9 bases are shared with TRBD2. CDR1 and CDR2 from the germline V gene are DFQATT and SNEGSKA (reference sequence). The CDR3 is 16 amino acids. The trim removed 0 bases at V and 4 bases at J, leaving 10 bases unmatched. CDR3 coding DNA: TGCAGTGCTAGAGATGGCTTAGCGGGAGATTTTTACGAGCAGTACTTC. As protein: CSARDGLAGDFYEQYF.

J is TRBJ2-7 and V is TRBV3-1, with D tentatively TRBD2 (6 bases). CDR1 and CDR2 from the germline V gene are LGHDT and YNNKEL (reference sequence). V was pared by 4 bases and J by 2 bases, with 15 bases between. The CDR3 totals 15 residues. CDR3 protein: CASSLGGTATYEQYF. The CDR3 DNA reads as TGTGCCAGCAGCCTGGGCGGGACCGCCACCTACGAGCAGTACTTC.

This clonotype was detected only a few times. The chain has TRBV12-3 or TRBV12-4 and TRBJ2-7, with a possible D match to TRBD2 (7 bases). The CDR3 is 14 amino acids. The V and J ends lost 7 bases and 6 bases respectively, with 19 bases between them. CDR3 nucleotides: TGTGCCAGCACATCCGCGGGGGCCTCGGGCGAGCAGTACTTC. This sequence encodes CASTSAGASGEQYF.

The J gene is TRBJ2-1, the V gene TRBV24-1; 11 bases match TRBD2. Germline values: CDR1 KGHDR, CDR2 SFDVKD. V was clipped by 5 bases and J by 4 bases; unmatched bases: 6. The CDR3 covers 16 residues. CDR3 DNA sequence: TGTGCCACCAGTGCCATGGGACTAGCGGATTACAATGAGCAGTTCTTC. Translating gives CATSAMGLADYNEQFF.

This clonotype turned up a few times. V gene TRBV7-9 combines with J gene TRBJ2-3, with D maybe TRBD1 (5 bases). This CDR3 comprises 16 residues. From germline, CDR1 is SEHNR and CDR2 FQNEAQ (reference sequence). Deletions cut 1 base from V and 6 bases from J, with 17 bases between. The CDR3: CASSLVTPGPPDTQYF. DNA of the CDR3: TGTGCCAGCAGCTTAGTAACACCAGGGCCTCCGGATACGCAGTATTTT.

This chain uses TRBV12-3 or TRBV12-4 with TRBJ2-5; 13 positions agree with TRBD2. The CDR3 spans 20 residues. V trimming: 2 bases; J trimming: 3 bases; junction bases outside the gene matches: 15. CDR3 nucleotide sequence: TGTGCCAGCAGTTTACCGGTCTGGACTAGCGGGAGTGGGAGAGAAGAGACCCAGTACTTC. It yields the protein CASSLPVWTSGSGREETQYF.

This clonotype was recorded many times. V is TRBV20-1 and J is TRBJ2-2, with TRBD2 matching 12 bases. Unmatched junction bases numbered 6, after V lost 1 base and J lost 3 bases. CDR3 length: 17 amino acids. Per germline, CDR1 DFQATT and CDR2 SNEGSKA (reference sequence). CDR3 protein: CSARGPLAGGDTGELFF. For the CDR3, the DNA is TGCAGTGCTAGAGGACCACTAGCGGGAGGAGACACCGGGGAGCTGTTTTTT.

This clonotype has a handful of counts. For the CDR3, the DNA is TGCAGTGCGATCGGACTAGCGGGTCGGGGGGAGCAGTTCTTC. It specifies CSAIGLAGRGEQFF. The chain has TRBV20-1 and TRBJ2-1; 11 positions match TRBD2. The trim removed 6 bases at V and 10 bases at J, leaving 11 bases unmatched. This CDR3 comprises 14 residues. Germline values: CDR1 DFQATT, CDR2 SNEGSKA (reference sequence).

The genes are TRBV7-9 and TRBJ2-7, with D tentatively TRBD1 (6 bases). Trimming took 8 bases from V and 4 from J, leaving 15 bases between them. Per the germline V gene, CDR1 is SEHNR and CDR2 is FQNEAQ (reference sequence). This CDR3 has 13 amino acids. The CDR3 DNA reads as TGTGCCAGCGCCCGGACAGACAGTTACGAGCAGTACTTC. It encodes CASARTDSYEQYF.

The chain links TRBV3-1 to TRBJ2-2, with D possibly being TRBD2 (6 bases). V was trimmed by 4 bases and J by 5 bases, leaving 11 bases between them. Germline assignment: CDR1 LGHDT and CDR2 YNNKEL (reference sequence). The CDR3 consists of 14 residues. Here the CDR3 DNA reads TGTGCCAGCAGCCTGGGACTCACGACCGGGGAGCTGTTTTTT. This codes for CASSLGLTTGELFF.

The chain joins TRBV6-5 to TRBJ2-3, with 9 positions matching TRBD1. Germline V gives CDR1 MNHEY, CDR2 SVGAGI. With 4 bases clipped from V and 1 base from J, the junction kept 3 bases outside the gene matches. The CDR3 has 15 amino acids. The CDR3 loop is CASSSRTGGTDTQYF. Here the CDR3 DNA reads TGTGCCAGCAGTTCGAGGACAGGGGGCACAGATACGCAGTATTTT.

This clonotype was counted ten times or more. The chain links TRBV20-1 to TRBJ2-7; 7 bases are shared with TRBD1. The CDR3 runs 12 residues. After removal of 6 bases from V and 7 bases from J, the junction contained 9 bases not matched to a gene. Germline V gives CDR1 DFQATT, CDR2 SNEGSKA (reference sequence). In nucleotides, the CDR3 is TGCAGTGCCAGACAGGGTCTAGGGGAGCAGTACTTC. Amino acid sequence: CSARQGLGEQYF.

This clonotype was seen more than once but under ten times. The chain carries TRBV28 and TRBJ2-3, with 9 nucleotides matching TRBD1. J lost 2 bases, V lost 5 bases, and 8 bases had no gene match. This CDR3 has 16 amino acids. CDR1 and CDR2 from the germline V gene are MDHEN and SYDVKM. In nucleotides, the CDR3 is TGTGCCAGCAGTGCGCCCGGGACAGGGCTCACAGATACGCAGTATTTT. Amino acids: CASSAPGTGLTDTQYF.

CDR3 sequence (DNA): TGCGCCAGCAGCTTGGCCATTGAGTCCTACGAGCAGTACTTC. The encoded protein is CASSLAIESYEQYF. This sequence joins TRBV5-1 and TRBJ2-7; D is uncertain. The germline V gene encodes CDR1 SGHRS and CDR2 YFSETQ. The CDR3 runs to 14 residues. The V end was cut by 0 bases, the J end by 1 base, with 8 bases between.

This clonotype came up a few times. The chain couples TRBV6-1 to TRBJ2-3; 9 bases agree with TRBD1. The CDR3 extends over 14 amino acids. Germline-derived CDR1 and CDR2 are MNHNS and SASEGT. Trimming removed 8 bases from V and 4 bases from J; junction bases left unmatched: 7. The CDR3 here is CASGTGTGPDTQYF. As DNA, the CDR3 is TGTGCCAGCGGAACCGGGACAGGGCCAGATACGCAGTATTTT.

This clonotype was found a few times. This rearrangement joins TRBV5-4 to TRBJ2-4; no firm D call. CDR3 size: 16 residues. Germline loops: CDR1 SGHNT, CDR2 YYREEE (reference sequence). Trimming stripped 4 bases from V and 0 bases from J, with 14 bases between. The CDR3 nucleotides read TGTGCCAGCAGCGATGGTGTGGGCCTAGCCAAAAACATTCAGTACTTC. Translated: CASSDGVGLAKNIQYF.

The V and J genes are TRBV7-9 and TRBJ2-5; D may be TRBD1 or TRBD2 (7 bases each). CDR1 is SEHNR and CDR2 is FQNEAQ in the germline V gene (reference sequence). The V gene lost 4 bases and the J gene lost 5 bases, with 14 bases spanning the gap. This CDR3 comprises 14 residues. The CDR3 is CASSSTGEGETQYF. The CDR3 DNA is TGTGCCAGCAGCTCAACAGGGGAGGGGGAGACCCAGTACTTC. Using reference TRBV7-9 and TRBJ2-5 for the parts outside the CDR3, the full variable domain is DTGVSQNPRHKITKRGQNVTFRCDPISEHNRLYWYRQTLGQGPEFLTYFQNEAQLEKSRLLSDRFSAERPKGSFSTLEIQRTEQGDSAMYLCASSSTGEGETQYFGPGTRLLVL.

The J gene is TRBJ2-1, the V gene TRBV28, with D perhaps TRBD1 (5 bases). Trimming took 1 base from V and 6 from J, leaving 13 bases between them. Germline V CDR1 and CDR2: MDHEN, SYDVKM. The length of the CDR3 is 15 residues. CDR3 loop: CASSLYRQRSNEQFF. For the CDR3, the DNA is TGTGCCAGCAGTTTATATCGACAGAGATCCAATGAGCAGTTCTTC. The full variable domain, rest sourced from reference TRBV28 and TRBJ2-1, is DVKVTQSSRYLVKRTGEKVFLECVQDMDHENMFWYRQDPGLGLRLIYFSYDVKMKEKGDIPEGYSVSREKKERFSLILESASTNQTSMYLCASSLYRQRSNEQFFGPGTRLTVL.